The text below deals with one T cell receptor beta chain. Its antigen is not known. This specimen belongs to a study of CD8 T cells in ankylosing spondylitis. Study observations and caveats: Among TCR beta sequences, a motif of roughly 8 highly homologous variants appeared characteristic of ankylosing spondylitis blood. Within matched ankylosing spondylitis synovial fluid, disease-linked clones were reportedly significantly enriched. In peripheral blood, disease-linked CD8+ clones occurred at relatively low frequencies.

With molecular barcodes, quantitative 5'-RACE was used to make the TCR beta libraries. Each CDR3 protein gets one entry after TCRdb re-called the 5' RACE reads with MiXCR. Among under 200,000 distinct CDR3 sequences listed, just over 9.5% were seen once. V was pared by 3 bases and J by 10 bases, with 8 bases between. The V gene's germline CDR1 is SGHDT and CDR2 YYEEEE. This CDR3 is 11 amino acids long. Material for sequencing was blood, either unsorted or a sorted T cell fraction (not recorded which). J is TRBJ2-1 and V is TRBV5-6, with D unresolved. This sequence was found in a female donor with ankylosing spondylitis or in good health (not recorded which). The CDR3 region is CASSSVGEQFF. The CDR3 coding sequence is TGTGCCAGCAGCTCCGTCGGGGAGCAGTTCTTC.